This T cell receptor (beta chain) comes out of a study of beta chain features in type 1 diabetes (dated by TCRdb to between 2018 and 2020). About the full investigation: Mean age, gender distribution, total cell number and subset yield did not differ between patients and healthy donors. Naive and central memory subsets were obtained from all 30 or so donors, but regulatory and stem cell-like memory subsets were isolated from only 8 patients and about 8 healthy donors. The study compared the TCRB repertoires of sorted circulating CD4+ T cell subsets in recently diagnosed type 1 diabetes patients with those in matched healthy donors. Across all samples, approximately 98,000,000 sorted cells were examined, and cell number per subset correlated strongly with RNA yield.

Each donor gave one peripheral blood draw, averaging approximately 120 mL, which was collected into heparinised tubes. Naive, central memory, regulatory and stem cell-like memory CD4+ T cells were sorted on a BD FACSAria II using a panel including CD45RO, CCR7, CD25, CD127, CD95 and CD27. Every sorted population had a purity above 95%. Right away, PBMCs were isolated by Lymphoprep density gradient centrifugation and were stained directly, with no culture step. So that batch effects would be minimized, each experiment stained and sorted samples in pairs, pairing one healthy donor with one patient. On this clone itself: Its cognate antigen has yet to be identified. Within one base of it there is no much larger clone, and no base qualities were kept.

From the cysteine through the phenylalanine, the CDR3 covers 13 amino acids. This entry keeps only the CDR3 DNA: 39 bases, framed from base 1. Via the germline V gene, CDR1 is KGHSH and CDR2 LQKENI. V sheds 0 bases and J sheds 6 bases, leaving 6 bases between their ends. The entire amount of isolated RNA was reverse transcribed using the High Capacity cDNA Reverse Transcription Kit, so the sequenced TCRB transcripts were expressed ones. Deep immunoSEQ sequencing was applied to naive, central memory and regulatory T cell samples, giving an average of approximately 3.8 million total reads per sample. Sorted cells were lysed in RLT buffer and RNA was extracted with DNase-treated RNeasy Micro or Mini kits, depending on cell number. To prevent cross-contamination, each cell subset was processed individually, whereas patient and healthy donor samples were processed jointly. Using the immunoSEQ multiplex PCR, TCRB sequences were amplified from cDNA into 87-bp fragments spanning the CDR3 region. Amplicons were sequenced on the Illumina HiSeq platform. The published analysis was carried out like this. Synthetic template baselines were used to correct PCR bias computationally, reads within Hamming distance 2 were collapsed, and singletons that could not be merged were discarded. By aligning reads against IMGT, V, D and J genes, CDR3 length, and insertions or deletions at six rearrangement sites were assigned. Clonotype counts were normalized to sorted cell number within each subset before computing true diversity and Gini coefficients with the tcR R package. Repertoire sharing was quantified using the overlap coefficient calculated on TCRB nucleotide sequences. Out-of-frame TCRB sequences from naive cells were analyzed to stand in for the pre-selection repertoire. TCRdb holds this immuneACCESS table with in-frame rearrangements only. Some clones are missing; in checked studies, unresolved V genes explain under half, and the rest has no known cause. The V and J calls and clone size were taken over from that table, and D and trimming were inferred from the DNA. This sample gives roughly 340,000 clones in total; over 9.5% of them show up just once. The ten largest clones represent about 0.01% of the sample.

General findings and caveats noted by the study authors: Only small numbers of individuals were included in the HLA sub-analyses, which left unresolved whether HLA type had any influence on TCRB rearrangement. Shorter templates might be favored by PCR, yet because patient and control samples were amplified and corrected together, any such skew would affect both groups equally. Because cDNA was sequenced instead of genomic DNA, highly expressing activated cells could be over-represented, though the groups showed no difference in activation or CD3 levels. Type 1 diabetes patients showed a moderate but significant shortening of TCRB CDR3 length in all four CD4+ subsets. Naive, central memory and regulatory TCRB repertoires appeared to be more similar among patients than among healthy donors. Fewer insertions and more nucleotide deletions at VDJ recombination sites were observed in patients with type 1 diabetes, implying thymic rearrangement abnormalities.

Rearrangement joined TRBV18 to TRBJ2-1, with an unclear D gene assignment. This clonotype originated in a woman aged 18-29 years with type 1 diabetes. Source material: naive CD4+ T cells from blood. The cell subset or site label of this sample denotes: true naive CD4+ T cells. The CDR3 protein is CASSPPSINEQFF. The nucleotide sequence is given as TGTGCCAGCTCACCACCTTCCATCAATGAGCAGTTCTTC.